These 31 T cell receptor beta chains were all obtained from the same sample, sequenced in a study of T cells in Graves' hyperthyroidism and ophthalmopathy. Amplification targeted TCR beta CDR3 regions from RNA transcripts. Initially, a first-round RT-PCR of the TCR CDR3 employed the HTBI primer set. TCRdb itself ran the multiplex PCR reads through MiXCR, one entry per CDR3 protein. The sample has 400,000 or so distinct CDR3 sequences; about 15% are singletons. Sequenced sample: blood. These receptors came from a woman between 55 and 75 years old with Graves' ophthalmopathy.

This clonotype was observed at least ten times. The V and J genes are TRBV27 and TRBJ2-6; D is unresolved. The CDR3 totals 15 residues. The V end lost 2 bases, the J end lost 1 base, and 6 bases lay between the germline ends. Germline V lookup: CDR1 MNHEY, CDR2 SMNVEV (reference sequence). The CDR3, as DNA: TGTGCCAGCAGTTTAACCCTGTCTGGGGCCAACGTCCTGACTTTC. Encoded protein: CASSLTLSGANVLTF.

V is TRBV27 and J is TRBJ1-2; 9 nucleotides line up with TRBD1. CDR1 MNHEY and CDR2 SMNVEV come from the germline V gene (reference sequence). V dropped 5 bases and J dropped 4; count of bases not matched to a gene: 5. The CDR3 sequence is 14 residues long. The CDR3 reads CASSPQGASYGYTF. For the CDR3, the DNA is TGTGCCAGCAGTCCACAGGGGGCCTCCTATGGCTACACCTTC.

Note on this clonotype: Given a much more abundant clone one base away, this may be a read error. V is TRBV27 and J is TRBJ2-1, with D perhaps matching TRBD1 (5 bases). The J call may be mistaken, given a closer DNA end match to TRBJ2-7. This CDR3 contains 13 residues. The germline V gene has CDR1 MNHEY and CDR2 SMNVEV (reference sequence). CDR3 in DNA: TGTGCCAGCAGTATCACAGGAAACAATGAGCAGTACTTC. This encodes CASSITGNNEQYF.

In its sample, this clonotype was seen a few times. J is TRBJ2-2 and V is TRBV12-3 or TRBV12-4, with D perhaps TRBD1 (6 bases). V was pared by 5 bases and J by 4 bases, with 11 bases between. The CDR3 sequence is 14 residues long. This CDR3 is CASSGRGATGELFF. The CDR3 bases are TGTGCCAGCAGTGGCAGGGGCGCCACCGGGGAGCTGTTTTTT.

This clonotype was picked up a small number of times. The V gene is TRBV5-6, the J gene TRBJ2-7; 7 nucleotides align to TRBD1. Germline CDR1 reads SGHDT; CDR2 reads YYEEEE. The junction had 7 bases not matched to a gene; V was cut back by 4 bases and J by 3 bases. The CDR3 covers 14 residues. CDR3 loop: CASSPERQGYEQYF. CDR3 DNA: TGTGCCAGCAGCCCAGAGCGACAGGGCTACGAGCAGTACTTC. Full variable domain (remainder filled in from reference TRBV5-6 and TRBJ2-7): DAGVTQSPTHLIKTRGQQVTLRCSPKSGHDTVSWYQQALGQGPQFIFQYYEEEERQRGNFPDRFSGHQFPNYSSELNVNALLLGDSALYLCASSPERQGYEQYFGPGTRLTVT.

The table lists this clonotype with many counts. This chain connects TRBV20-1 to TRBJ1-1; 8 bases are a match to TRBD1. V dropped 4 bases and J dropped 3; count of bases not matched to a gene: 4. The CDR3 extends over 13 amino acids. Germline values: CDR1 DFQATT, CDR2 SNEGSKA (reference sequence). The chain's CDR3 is CSAIPDRDTEAFF. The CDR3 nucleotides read TGCAGTGCTATTCCGGACAGGGACACTGAAGCTTTCTTT.

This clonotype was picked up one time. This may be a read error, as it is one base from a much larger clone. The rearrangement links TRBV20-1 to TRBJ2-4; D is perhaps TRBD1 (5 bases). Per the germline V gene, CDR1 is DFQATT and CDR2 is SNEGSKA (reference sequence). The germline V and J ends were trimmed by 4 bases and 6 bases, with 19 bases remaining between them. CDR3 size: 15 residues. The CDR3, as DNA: TGCAGTGCTAATGCAGGGTCTTATAGCAGAAACATTCAGTACTTC. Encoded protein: CSANAGSYSRNIQYF.

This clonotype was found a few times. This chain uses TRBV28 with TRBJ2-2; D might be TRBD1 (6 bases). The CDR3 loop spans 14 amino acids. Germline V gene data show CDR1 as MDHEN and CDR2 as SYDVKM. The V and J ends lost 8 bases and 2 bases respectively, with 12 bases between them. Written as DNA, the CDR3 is TGTGCCAGCCAAAACAGGGAAAACACCGGGGAGCTGTTTTTT. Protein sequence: CASQNRENTGELFF.

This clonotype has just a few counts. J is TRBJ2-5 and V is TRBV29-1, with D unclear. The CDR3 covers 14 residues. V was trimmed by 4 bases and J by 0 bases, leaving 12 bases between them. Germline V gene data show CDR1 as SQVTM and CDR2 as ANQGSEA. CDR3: CSVVPSLYQETQYF. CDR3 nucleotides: TGCAGCGTTGTTCCCTCATTGTACCAAGAGACCCAGTACTTC.

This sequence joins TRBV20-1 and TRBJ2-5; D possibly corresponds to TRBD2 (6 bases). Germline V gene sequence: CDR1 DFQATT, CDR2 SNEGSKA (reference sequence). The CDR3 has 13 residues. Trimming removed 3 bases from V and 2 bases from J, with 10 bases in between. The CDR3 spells CSARRLEQETQYF. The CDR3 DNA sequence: TGCAGTGCTAGGAGACTAGAGCAAGAGACCCAGTACTTC.

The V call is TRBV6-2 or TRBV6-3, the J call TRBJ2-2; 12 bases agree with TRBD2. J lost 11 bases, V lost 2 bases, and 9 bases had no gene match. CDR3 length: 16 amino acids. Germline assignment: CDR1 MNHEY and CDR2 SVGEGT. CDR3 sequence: CASSYLAGGPIGELFF. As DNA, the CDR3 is TGTGCCAGCAGTTACCTAGCGGGAGGGCCAATCGGCGAGCTGTTTTTT.

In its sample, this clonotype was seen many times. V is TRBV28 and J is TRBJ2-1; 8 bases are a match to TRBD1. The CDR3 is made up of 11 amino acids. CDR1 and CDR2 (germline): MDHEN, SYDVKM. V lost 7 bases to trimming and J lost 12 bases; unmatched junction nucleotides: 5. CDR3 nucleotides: TGTGCCAGCACGGACAGGGTCAGGCAGTTCTTC. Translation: CASTDRVRQFF.

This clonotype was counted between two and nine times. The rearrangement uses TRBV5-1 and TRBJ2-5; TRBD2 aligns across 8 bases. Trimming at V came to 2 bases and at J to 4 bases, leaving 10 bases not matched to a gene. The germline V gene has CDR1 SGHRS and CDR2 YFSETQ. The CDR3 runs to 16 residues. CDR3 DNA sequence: TGCGCCAGCAGCTTACAGCTAGCGGCGGGGGGAGAGACCCAGTACTTC. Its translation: CASSLQLAAGGETQYF.

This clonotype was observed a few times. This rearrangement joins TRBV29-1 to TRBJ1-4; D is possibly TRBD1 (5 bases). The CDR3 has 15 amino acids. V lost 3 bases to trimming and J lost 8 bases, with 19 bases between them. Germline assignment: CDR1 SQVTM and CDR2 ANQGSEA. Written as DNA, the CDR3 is TGCAGCGTTGAGAAGAGTAGGGGAGGAAGGGAAAAACTGTTTTTT. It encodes CSVEKSRGGREKLFF.

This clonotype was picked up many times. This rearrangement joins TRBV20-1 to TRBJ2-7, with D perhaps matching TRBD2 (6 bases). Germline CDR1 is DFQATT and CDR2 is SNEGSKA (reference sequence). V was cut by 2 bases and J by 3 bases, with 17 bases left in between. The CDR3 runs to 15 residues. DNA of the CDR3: TGCAGTGCTAGACCTCCCGGGACTTATAACTACGAGCAGTACTTC. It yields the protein CSARPPGTYNYEQYF.

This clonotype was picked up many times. The CDR3 loop is CASSPPEGRSYNEQFF. The CDR3 nucleotides read TGTGCCAGCTCACCACCCGAAGGGAGATCCTACAATGAGCAGTTCTTC. The rearrangement uses TRBV18 and TRBJ2-1; D perhaps matches TRBD2 (5 bases). The ends were cut back, 0 bases at V and 1 base at J, with 10 bases in the middle. Germline V gene data show CDR1 as KGHSH and CDR2 as LQKENI. The CDR3 consists of 16 residues. The whole variable domain, remainder taken from reference TRBV18 and TRBJ2-1, is NAGVMQNPRHLVRRRGQEARLRCSPMKGHSHVYWYRQLPEEGLKFMVYLQKENIIDESGMPKERFSAEFPKEGPSILRIQQVVRGDSAAYFCASSPPEGRSYNEQFFGPGTRLTVL.

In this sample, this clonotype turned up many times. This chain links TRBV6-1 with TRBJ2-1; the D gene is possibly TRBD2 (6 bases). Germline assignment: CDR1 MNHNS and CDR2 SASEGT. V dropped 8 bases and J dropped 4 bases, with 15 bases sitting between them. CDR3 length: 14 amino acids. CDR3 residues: CASGRDQRYNEQFF. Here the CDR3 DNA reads TGTGCCAGCGGGCGGGATCAACGGTACAATGAGCAGTTCTTC.

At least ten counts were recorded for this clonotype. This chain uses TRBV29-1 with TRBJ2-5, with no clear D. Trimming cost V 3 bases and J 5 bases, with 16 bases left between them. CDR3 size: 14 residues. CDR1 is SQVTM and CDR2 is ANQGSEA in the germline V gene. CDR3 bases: TGCAGCGTTGAGATGGCCACGTCCCAGGAGACCCAGTACTTC. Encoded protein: CSVEMATSQETQYF.

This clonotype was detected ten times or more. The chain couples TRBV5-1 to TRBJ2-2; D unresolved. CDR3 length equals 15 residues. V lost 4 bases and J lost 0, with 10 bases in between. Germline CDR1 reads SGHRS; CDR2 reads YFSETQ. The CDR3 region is CASSPTTSNTGELFF. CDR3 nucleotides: TGCGCCAGCAGCCCCACCACTTCGAACACCGGGGAGCTGTTTTTT.

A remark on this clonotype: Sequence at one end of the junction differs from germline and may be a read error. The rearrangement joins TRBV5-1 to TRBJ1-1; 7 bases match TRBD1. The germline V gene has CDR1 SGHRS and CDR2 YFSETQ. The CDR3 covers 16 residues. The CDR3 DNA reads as TGCGCCAGCAGCCGAGAACAGGGGACGGGGAACGCTGAAGCTTTCTTT. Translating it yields CASSREQGTGNAEAFF.

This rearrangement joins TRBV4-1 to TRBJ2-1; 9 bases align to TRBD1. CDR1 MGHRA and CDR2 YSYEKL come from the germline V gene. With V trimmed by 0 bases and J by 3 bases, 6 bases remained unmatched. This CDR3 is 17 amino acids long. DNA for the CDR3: TGCGCCAGCAGCCAAGATCCGACAGGGGGTAGCTACAATGAGCAGTTCTTC. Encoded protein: CASSQDPTGGSYNEQFF.

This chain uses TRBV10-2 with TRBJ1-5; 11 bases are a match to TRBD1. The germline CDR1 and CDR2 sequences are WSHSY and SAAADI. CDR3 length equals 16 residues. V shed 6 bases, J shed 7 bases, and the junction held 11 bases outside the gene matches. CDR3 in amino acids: CASSRDRGRTGQPQHF. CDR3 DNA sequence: TGCGCCAGCAGCCGGGACAGGGGGAGAACAGGGCAGCCCCAGCATTTT.

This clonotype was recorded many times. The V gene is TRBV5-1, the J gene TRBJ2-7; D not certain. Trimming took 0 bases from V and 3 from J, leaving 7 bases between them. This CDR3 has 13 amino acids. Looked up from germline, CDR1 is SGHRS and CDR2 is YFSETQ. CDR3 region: CASSLGVGYEQYF. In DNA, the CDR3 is TGCGCCAGCAGCTTGGGTGTCGGCTACGAGCAGTACTTC.

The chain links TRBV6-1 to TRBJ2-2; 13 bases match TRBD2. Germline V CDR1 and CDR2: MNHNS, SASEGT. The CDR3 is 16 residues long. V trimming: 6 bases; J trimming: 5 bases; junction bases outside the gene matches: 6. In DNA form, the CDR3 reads TGTGCCAGCAGGGGACTAGCGGGATTAGTAACCGGGGAGCTGTTTTTT. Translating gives CASRGLAGLVTGELFF.

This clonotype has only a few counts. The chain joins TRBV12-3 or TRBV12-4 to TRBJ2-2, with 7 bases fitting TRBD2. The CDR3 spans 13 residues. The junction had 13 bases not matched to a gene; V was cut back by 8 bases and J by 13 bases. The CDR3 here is CASSRGDLGWLFF. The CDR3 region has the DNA TGTGCCAGCTCACGGGGGGACCTTGGGTGGCTGTTTTTT.

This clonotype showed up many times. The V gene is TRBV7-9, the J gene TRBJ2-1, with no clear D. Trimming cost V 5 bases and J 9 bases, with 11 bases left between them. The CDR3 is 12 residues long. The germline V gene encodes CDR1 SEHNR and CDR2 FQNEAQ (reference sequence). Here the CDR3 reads CASSVRKLEQFF. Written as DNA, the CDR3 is TGTGCCAGCAGCGTCCGAAAGCTTGAGCAGTTCTTC.

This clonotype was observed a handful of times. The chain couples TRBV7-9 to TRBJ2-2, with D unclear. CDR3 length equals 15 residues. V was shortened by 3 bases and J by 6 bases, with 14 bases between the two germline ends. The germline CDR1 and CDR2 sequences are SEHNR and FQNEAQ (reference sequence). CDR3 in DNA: TGTGCCAGCAGCTTGCGACCCACTCCCCCCGGGGAGCTGTTTTTT. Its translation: CASSLRPTPPGELFF. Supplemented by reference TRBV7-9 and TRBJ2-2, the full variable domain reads DTGVSQNPRHKITKRGQNVTFRCDPISEHNRLYWYRQTLGQGPEFLTYFQNEAQLEKSRLLSDRFSAERPKGSFSTLEIQRTEQGDSAMYLCASSLRPTPPGELFFGEGSRLTVL.

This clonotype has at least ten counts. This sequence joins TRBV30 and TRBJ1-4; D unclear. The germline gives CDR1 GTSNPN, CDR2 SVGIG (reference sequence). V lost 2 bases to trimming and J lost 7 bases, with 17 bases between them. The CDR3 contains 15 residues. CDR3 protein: CAWSPIRGPGEKLFF. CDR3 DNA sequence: TGTGCCTGGAGTCCGATTCGGGGTCCTGGTGAAAAACTGTTTTTT.

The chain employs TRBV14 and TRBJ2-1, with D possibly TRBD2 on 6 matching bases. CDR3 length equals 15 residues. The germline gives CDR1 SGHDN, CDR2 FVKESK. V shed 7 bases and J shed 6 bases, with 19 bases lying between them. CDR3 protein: CASTPRTTFTNEQFF. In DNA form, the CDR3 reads TGTGCCAGCACCCCCCGGACTACCTTTACCAATGAGCAGTTCTTC.

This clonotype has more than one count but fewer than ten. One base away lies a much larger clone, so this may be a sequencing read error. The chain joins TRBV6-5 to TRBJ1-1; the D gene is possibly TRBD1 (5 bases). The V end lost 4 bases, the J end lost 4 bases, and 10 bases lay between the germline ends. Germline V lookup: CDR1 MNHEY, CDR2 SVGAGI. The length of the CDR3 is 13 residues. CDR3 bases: TGTGCCAGCAGTTTCTCCGGGGGCACTGAAGCTTTCTTT. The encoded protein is CASSFSGGTEAFF.

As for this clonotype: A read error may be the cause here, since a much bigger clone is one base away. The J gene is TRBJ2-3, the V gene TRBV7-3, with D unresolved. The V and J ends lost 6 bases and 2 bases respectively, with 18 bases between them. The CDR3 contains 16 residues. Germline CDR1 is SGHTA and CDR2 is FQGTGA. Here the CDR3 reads CASSLLGQTSTDTQYF. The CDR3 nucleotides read TGTGCCAGCAGTTTACTTGGGCAGACATCCACAGATACGCAGTATTTT.